This T cell receptor (beta chain) comes out of a study of CD8 T cells in ankylosing spondylitis. General study results and limits: In the blood and synovial fluid of reactive arthritis, some motif variants had been previously reported. Researchers reportedly found disease-linked clones significantly enriched in matched ankylosing spondylitis synovial fluid. A TCR beta motif made of several highly homologous variants seemed typical of ankylosing spondylitis blood.

V dropped 8 bases and J dropped 8 bases, with 21 bases sitting between them. The CDR3 consists of 14 residues. Each TCR beta library was made by quantitative 5'-RACE that incorporated molecular barcodes. TCRdb itself ran the 5' RACE reads through MiXCR, one entry per CDR3 protein. The sample records about 130,000 distinct CDR3 sequences, 7% to 8% being singletons. There are many counts of this clonotype. Antigen specificity is unknown. The specimen was blood, either unsorted or a sorted T cell fraction (not recorded which). The gene calls are TRBV12-3 or TRBV12-4 and TRBJ1-1; D is possibly TRBD1 (6 bases). This receptor was identified in a female donor with ankylosing spondylitis or in good health (not recorded which). As DNA, the CDR3 is TGTGCCAGCTCCCCAGGGACACGGGGGATCGAAGCTTTCTTT. Translation: CASSPGTRGIEAFF.